One and the same sample provided the 32 T cell receptor beta chains below, sequenced in a study of blood T cell repertoires in COVID-19. Here immunoSEQ multiplex PCR was the method, and the copy in TCRdb shows in-frame clones only, minus some. Here the sample spans roughly 250,000 clones, 75% to 95% being singletons. What was sequenced was PBMCs or T cells enriched from blood (not recorded which). The receptors shown here come from a woman younger than 35 who had recovered from COVID-19.

For this clone: The sample carries other DNA sequences with the same CDR3. The rearrangement links TRBV18 to TRBJ2-3; the D is unclear. Trimming removed 3 bases at V and 1 base at J, with 8 bases between. The CDR3 totals 14 residues. CDR1 is KGHSH and CDR2 is LQKENI in the germline V gene. The CDR3 reads CASSPSSGTDTQYF. The CDR3 region has the DNA TGTGCCAGCTCACCCTCTAGTGGCACAGATACGCAGTATTTT.

The gene calls are TRBV27 and TRBJ1-2; possible D gene TRBD1, 6 bases. Trimming removed 2 bases at V and 7 bases at J, with 14 bases between. The CDR3 is 14 residues long. From germline, CDR1 is MNHEY and CDR2 SMNVEV (reference sequence). CDR3 region: CASSLRGAEGGYTF. CDR3 in DNA: TGTGCCAGCAGTTTACGGGGGGCTGAAGGTGGCTACACCTTC.

J is TRBJ2-1 and V is TRBV28; maybe TRBD2 (6 bases). Trimming pared 6 bases from V and 4 bases from J, leaving 19 bases between. Germline assignment: CDR1 MDHEN and CDR2 SYDVKM. The CDR3 runs 16 residues. CDR3 region: CASRQGLPGLYNEQFF. The CDR3 DNA sequence: TGTGCCAGCAGGCAGGGACTCCCCGGATTGTACAATGAGCAGTTCTTC.

The chain links TRBV14 to TRBJ1-2, with TRBD1 as a possible D gene (5 bases). The length of the CDR3 is 14 residues. Germline V gene lookup returns CDR1 SGHDN and CDR2 FVKESK. Trimming took off 2 bases at V and 4 bases at J, with 11 bases between the two ends. The CDR3 nucleotides are TGTGCCAGCAGCCAATGGGGCAGTTCCTATGGCTACACCTTC. This sequence encodes CASSQWGSSYGYTF. Full variable domain (missing parts from reference TRBV14 and TRBJ1-2): EAGVTQFPSHSVIEKGQTVTLRCDPISGHDNLYWYRRVMGKEIKFLLHFVKESKQDESGMPNNRFLAERTGGTYSTLKVQPAELEDSGVYFCASSQWGSSYGYTFGSGTRLTVV.

The chain joins TRBV4-2 to TRBJ1-4; 7 positions agree with TRBD1. The V segment lost 4 bases and the J segment 7 bases; nucleotides outside the gene matches: 12. The V gene's germline CDR1 is LGHNA and CDR2 YNFKEQ. The CDR3 extends over 16 amino acids. CDR3 protein: CASSLRTGEGSEKLFF. DNA of the CDR3: TGTGCCAGCAGCCTCCGGACAGGTGAGGGATCTGAAAAACTGTTTTTT.

This chain links TRBV6-6 with TRBJ1-2; no clear D gene. The CDR3 covers 15 residues. Germline loops: CDR1 MNHNY, CDR2 SVGAGI (reference sequence). The germline V and J ends were trimmed by 0 bases and 1 base, with 9 bases remaining between them. CDR3 residues: CASSYSDSSNYGYTF. CDR3 DNA: TGTGCCAGCAGTTACTCCGACTCCAGTAACTATGGCTACACCTTC.

Many counts were recorded for this clone. The chain carries TRBV13 and TRBJ2-1; 11 nucleotides agree with TRBD1. The CDR3 runs 23 residues. The trim removed 1 base at V and 0 bases at J, leaving 20 bases unmatched. CDR1 PRHDT and CDR2 FYEKMQ come from the germline V gene (reference sequence). The CDR3 bases are TGTGCCAGCAGCTTAGCCGGACAGGGGGCGCGGCGGGAGGACCCGCTCTCCTACAATGAGCAGTTCTTC. Its translation: CASSLAGQGARREDPLSYNEQFF.

The table lists this clone with a count of one. The chain uses TRBV10-3 and TRBJ1-5; TRBD1 matches 12 bases. With V trimmed by 10 bases and J by 2 bases, 9 bases remained unmatched. Germline V gene lookup returns CDR1 ENHRY and CDR2 SYGVKD. The CDR3 has 16 residues. The CDR3 loop reads CASGTGGGSGNQPQHF. The CDR3 DNA follows: TGTGCCAGCGGGACAGGGGGCGGCTCGGGCAATCAGCCCCAGCATTTT.

The gene calls are TRBV2 and TRBJ1-1; D possibly corresponds to TRBD1 (6 bases). Between the trimmed V and J ends, which lost 7 bases and 1 base, there was a span of 13 bases. The CDR3 sequence is 14 residues long. Germline V lookup: CDR1 SNHLY, CDR2 FYNNEI. The CDR3 loop reads CASMVGQRNTEAFF. The DNA of the CDR3 is TGTGCCAGCATGGTTGGACAGCGGAACACTGAAGCTTTCTTT.

V usage is TRBV19 and J usage is TRBJ1-5; D not resolved. V was trimmed by 7 bases and J by 3 bases, leaving 13 bases between them. Germline V CDR1 and CDR2: LNHDA, SQIVND (reference sequence). The CDR3 totals 14 residues. The CDR3 DNA sequence: TGTGCCAGTACCGACGCGGGCTTCAATCAGCCCCAGCATTTT. Amino acid sequence: CASTDAGFNQPQHF.

V usage is TRBV28 and J usage is TRBJ1-5; D gene uncertain. Germline assignment: CDR1 MDHEN and CDR2 SYDVKM. V shed 7 bases and J shed 6 bases, with 10 bases lying between them. The CDR3 has 12 amino acids. The CDR3 spells CASTPLGQPQHF. The DNA for the CDR3 is TGTGCCAGCACCCCACTCGGTCAGCCCCAGCATTTT.

In its sample, this clone was seen once. The chain is built from TRBV7-9 and TRBJ1-2, with 7 bases matching TRBD1. The V gene end was trimmed by 0 bases and the J gene end by 6 bases; junction bases not matched to a gene: 1. Germline V gene data show CDR1 as SEHNR and CDR2 as FQNEAQ (reference sequence). CDR3 length equals 13 residues. The CDR3 spells CASSLAGQDGYTF. CDR3 DNA: TGTGCCAGCAGCTTAGCCGGACAGGATGGCTACACCTTC. Combining the CDR3 with reference TRBV7-9 and TRBJ1-2 gives the whole variable domain DTGVSQNPRHKITKRGQNVTFRCDPISEHNRLYWYRQTLGQGPEFLTYFQNEAQLEKSRLLSDRFSAERPKGSFSTLEIQRTEQGDSAMYLCASSLAGQDGYTFGSGTRLTVV.

V gene TRBV5-1 combines with J gene TRBJ1-4; maybe TRBD1 (5 bases). From germline, CDR1 is SGHRS and CDR2 YFSETQ. V lost 6 bases to trimming and J lost 0 bases, with 12 bases between them. The CDR3 has 15 residues. The CDR3 nucleotides read TGCGCCAGCAAACCTCTAGGGGCAACTAATGAAAAACTGTTTTTT. The encoded protein is CASKPLGATNEKLFF.

This clone occurred once. The rearrangement links TRBV4-2 to TRBJ2-3; D might be TRBD2 (6 bases). Trimming cost V 5 bases and J 2 bases, with 11 bases left between them. The germline V gene encodes CDR1 LGHNA and CDR2 YNFKEQ. This CDR3 region has 14 residues. The CDR3 DNA reads TGTGCCAGCAGCGAGGGGACTTACACAGATACGCAGTATTTT. Encoded protein: CASSEGTYTDTQYF.

The gene calls are TRBV18 and TRBJ1-2, with D hard to call. V lost 1 base and J 2 bases, leaving 14 bases between the germline ends. The CDR3 covers 16 residues. The V gene's germline CDR1 is KGHSH and CDR2 LQKENI. The CDR3: CASSPLPPSGNYGYTF. CDR3 coding DNA: TGTGCCAGCTCACCACTTCCCCCATCGGGAAACTATGGCTACACCTTC.

The J gene is TRBJ2-2, the V gene TRBV4-1, with 8 bases lining up with TRBD1. The V gene's germline CDR1 is MGHRA and CDR2 YSYEKL. Trimming cost V 0 bases and J 1 base; bases outside gene matches: 1. This CDR3 comprises 16 residues. The CDR3 is CASSQEGTGNTGELFF. DNA for the CDR3: TGCGCCAGCAGCCAAGAAGGGACAGGGAACACCGGGGAGCTGTTTTTT.

The chain uses TRBV11-3 and TRBJ2-7, with 13 bases identical to TRBD2. CDR3 length: 16 residues. The J segment lost 1 base and the V segment lost 4 bases, leaving 4 bases of the junction unmatched. From germline, CDR1 is SGHNT and CDR2 YENEEA. CDR3 loop: CASSSGLAGPSYEQYF. The CDR3 DNA sequence: TGTGCCAGCAGCTCGGGACTAGCGGGGCCATCCTACGAGCAGTACTTC.

This clone was detected a few times. The chain couples TRBV27 to TRBJ2-3; 9 nucleotides align to TRBD2. The CDR3 consists of 15 residues. From germline, CDR1 is MNHEY and CDR2 SMNVEV (reference sequence). V lost 6 bases, J lost 1 base, and 5 bases stayed unmatched. CDR3 loop: CASRDRLAGTDTQYF. DNA for the CDR3: TGTGCCAGCAGAGACAGACTAGCGGGCACAGATACGCAGTATTTT.

The chain joins TRBV28 to TRBJ2-7, with no clear D. This CDR3 is 16 amino acids long. Looked up from germline, CDR1 is MDHEN and CDR2 is SYDVKM. V was clipped by 4 bases and J by 0 bases, with 16 bases between them. CDR3 coding DNA: TGTGCCAGCAGTTCAACCTTAGACACCCGCTCCTACGAGCAGTACTTC. This codes for CASSSTLDTRSYEQYF.

This clone was observed many times. V and J are TRBV19 and TRBJ2-7; 9 nucleotides align to TRBD1. Trimming cost V 5 bases and J 5 bases; bases outside gene matches: 13. Germline CDR1 is LNHDA and CDR2 is SQIVND (reference sequence). The CDR3 has 16 residues. The CDR3 loop is CASSRTPGQGRDEQYF. CDR3 coding DNA: TGTGCCAGTAGTCGGACGCCGGGACAGGGACGTGACGAGCAGTACTTC. Complete variable domain (other parts from reference TRBV19 and TRBJ2-7): DGGITQSPKYLFRKEGQNVTLSCEQNLNHDAMYWYRQDPGQGLRLIYYSQIVNDFQKGDIAEGYSVSREKKESFPLTVTSAQKNPTAFYLCASSRTPGQGRDEQYFGPGTRLTVT.

The chain joins TRBV12-3 or TRBV12-4 to TRBJ1-1; possibly TRBD1 for D (5 bases). This CDR3 is 13 amino acids long. V was cut by 1 base and J by 11 bases, with 14 bases left in between. The CDR3 coding sequence is TGTGCCAGCAGTTTAGAGATGGAGGGACGGGCTTTCTTT. It yields the protein CASSLEMEGRAFF.

V and J are TRBV6-5 and TRBJ2-7; TRBD1 matches 8 bases. The CDR3 contains 13 residues. J was trimmed by 6 bases and V by 6 bases; bases with no gene match: 7. From germline, CDR1 is MNHEY and CDR2 SVGAGI. The CDR3 DNA sequence: TGTGCCAGCAGCTCGGACAGGGTGTCCGAGCAGTACTTC. Translated, it gives CASSSDRVSEQYF.

The J gene is TRBJ1-5, the V gene TRBV7-2; D gene ambiguous. Looked up from germline, CDR1 is SGHTA and CDR2 is FQGNSA. The CDR3 covers 13 residues. V lost 6 bases, J lost 2 bases, and 8 bases lay in between. CDR3 in DNA: TGTGCCAGCAGGGCGGTAGGCAATCAGCCCCAGCATTTT. Residues: CASRAVGNQPQHF.

The J gene is TRBJ2-7, the V gene TRBV4-1, with D perhaps matching TRBD1 (6 bases). Germline V lookup: CDR1 MGHRA, CDR2 YSYEKL. The CDR3 consists of 15 residues. Trimming cost V 0 bases and J 7 bases, with 16 bases left between them. The CDR3 DNA is TGCGCCAGCAGCCAAGAGGTTAACAGGGCGTGGGAGCAGTACTTC. Amino acids: CASSQEVNRAWEQYF.

This chain links TRBV24-1 with TRBJ1-1; 7 bases agree with TRBD1. The germline CDR1 and CDR2 sequences are KGHDR and SFDVKD. This CDR3 has 16 residues. V was pared by 1 base and J by 0 bases, with 4 bases of the junction left unmatched. The CDR3 sequence: CATSDLRGRMNTEAFF. The CDR3 DNA sequence: TGTGCCACCAGTGATTTAAGGGGGCGAATGAACACTGAAGCTTTCTTT.

V is TRBV3-1 (or the pseudogene TRBV3-2) and J is TRBJ1-2; 9 nucleotides match TRBD1. CDR1 and CDR2 (germline): LGHDT, YNNKEL (reference sequence). This CDR3 spans 16 amino acids. Unmatched junction bases numbered 12, after V lost 6 bases and J lost 4 bases. Here the CDR3 reads CASRKGGQGLPYGYTF. Here the CDR3 DNA reads TGTGCCAGCAGGAAAGGGGGACAGGGACTCCCCTATGGCTACACCTTC.

The V call is TRBV16, the J call TRBJ1-2, with no clear D. Trimming took off 0 bases at V and 2 bases at J, with 4 bases between the two ends. Germline V CDR1 and CDR2: KGHSY, FQNENV. CDR3 size: 13 residues. CDR3 loop: CASSQSANYGYTF. CDR3 nucleotides: TGTGCCAGCAGCCAATCGGCAAACTATGGCTACACCTTC.

This clone was seen once. The chain couples TRBV4-3 to TRBJ1-2, with no clear D. V lost 3 bases and J lost 8, with 19 bases in between. Germline values: CDR1 LGHNA, CDR2 YSLEER. This CDR3 is 15 amino acids long. The CDR3 here is CASSHDSSTASGYTF. The CDR3 nucleotides read TGCGCCAGCAGCCACGACTCGTCGACTGCGTCCGGCTACACCTTC.

This clone was seen only a few times. This chain joins TRBV6-4 and TRBJ2-1; D possibly corresponds to TRBD2 (6 bases). CDR3 length equals 15 residues. Germline CDR1 is MRHNA and CDR2 is SNTAGT. Trimming stripped 0 bases from V and 3 bases from J, with 9 bases between. The CDR3 coding sequence is TGTGCCAGCAGTGACTCCGGGGGAGACTACAATGAGCAGTTCTTC. Its protein is CASSDSGGDYNEQFF.

The chain joins TRBV4-2 to TRBJ2-2, with 13 bases lining up with TRBD2. Unmatched junction bases numbered 9, after V lost 0 bases and J lost 11 bases. CDR3 length: 17 amino acids. Germline loops: CDR1 LGHNA, CDR2 YNFKEQ. CDR3: CASSQDSGLAGVTELFF. In nucleotides, the CDR3 is TGTGCCAGCAGCCAAGATTCCGGACTAGCGGGGGTTACAGAGCTGTTTTTT.

The gene calls are TRBV7-8 and TRBJ1-1; possibly TRBD1 for D (6 bases). Germline V gives CDR1 SGHVS, CDR2 FQNEAQ. The CDR3 has 17 amino acids. The V and J ends lost 6 bases and 0 bases respectively, with 20 bases between them. The CDR3 DNA is TGTGCCAGCAGACACGACTCGGTACAGGGCCTGAACACTGAAGCTTTCTTT. It translates to CASRHDSVQGLNTEAFF.

V and J are TRBV4-3 and TRBJ2-2, with TRBD1 identical over 10 bases. J gave up 3 bases and V 5 bases, and 3 bases lay outside the gene matches. Germline values: CDR1 LGHNA, CDR2 YSLEER. The CDR3 length is 15 residues. The CDR3 region is CASSSGTGDTGELFF. CDR3 in DNA: TGCGCCAGCAGCTCCGGGACAGGGGACACCGGGGAGCTGTTTTTT.